The table lists the clone carrying this TCR beta chain with a count of one. These data come from a study of blood T cell repertoires in COVID-19. Study in general: T cells, B-cell-depleted T cells, or PBMCs provided the cDNA or gDNA that served as material.

The V gene lost 4 bases and the J gene lost 6 bases, with 17 bases spanning the gap. CDR3 length: 14 amino acids. CDR1 SGHRS and CDR2 YFSETQ come from the germline V gene. Authors' analysis steps: Using reference gene primer amplification, nucleated cell counts were estimated. Produced via immunoSEQ multiplex PCR; TCRdb's table is partial and in-frame only. That table is the source of V, J and clone size, and D and trimming were worked out from the DNA. This table has around 130,000 clones, roughly 80% appearing once. The sequence came from a woman between 45 and 60 years old with acute or convalescent COVID-19. The chain couples TRBV5-1 to TRBJ2-7; no firm D call. Sequencing input: peripheral blood. The CDR3 loop is CASSQRADRGEQYF. Here the CDR3 DNA reads TGCGCCAGCAGCCAACGAGCCGATCGTGGCGAGCAGTACTTC.